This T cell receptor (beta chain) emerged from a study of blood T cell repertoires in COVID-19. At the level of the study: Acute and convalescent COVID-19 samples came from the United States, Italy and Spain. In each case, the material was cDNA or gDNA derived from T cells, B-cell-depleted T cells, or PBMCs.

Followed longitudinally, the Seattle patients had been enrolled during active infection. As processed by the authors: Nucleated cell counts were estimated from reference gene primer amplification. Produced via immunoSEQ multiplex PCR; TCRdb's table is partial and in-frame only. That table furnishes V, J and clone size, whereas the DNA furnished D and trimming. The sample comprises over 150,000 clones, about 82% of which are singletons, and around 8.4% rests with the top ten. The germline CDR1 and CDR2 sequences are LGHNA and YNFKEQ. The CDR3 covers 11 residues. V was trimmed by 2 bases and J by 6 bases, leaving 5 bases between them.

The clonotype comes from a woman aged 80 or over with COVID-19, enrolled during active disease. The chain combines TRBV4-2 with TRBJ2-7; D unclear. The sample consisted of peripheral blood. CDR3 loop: CASSQLSEQYF. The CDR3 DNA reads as TGTGCCAGCAGCCAATTATCCGAGCAGTACTTC.